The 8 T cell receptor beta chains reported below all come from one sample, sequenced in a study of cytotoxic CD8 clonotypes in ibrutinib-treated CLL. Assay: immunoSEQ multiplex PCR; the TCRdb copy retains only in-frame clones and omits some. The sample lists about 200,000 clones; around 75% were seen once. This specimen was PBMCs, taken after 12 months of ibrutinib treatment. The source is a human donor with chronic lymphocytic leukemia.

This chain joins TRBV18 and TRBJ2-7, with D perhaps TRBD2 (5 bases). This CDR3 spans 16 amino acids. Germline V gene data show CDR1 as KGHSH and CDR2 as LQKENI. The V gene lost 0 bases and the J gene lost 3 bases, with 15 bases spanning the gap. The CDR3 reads CASSPPEAAAYYEQYF. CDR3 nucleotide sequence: TGTGCCAGCTCACCACCCGAGGCAGCGGCTTACTACGAGCAGTACTTC. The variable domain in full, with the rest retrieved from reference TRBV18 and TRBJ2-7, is NAGVMQNPRHLVRRRGQEARLRCSPMKGHSHVYWYRQLPEEGLKFMVYLQKENIIDESGMPKERFSAEFPKEGPSILRIQQVVRGDSAAYFCASSPPEAAAYYEQYFGPGTRLTVT.

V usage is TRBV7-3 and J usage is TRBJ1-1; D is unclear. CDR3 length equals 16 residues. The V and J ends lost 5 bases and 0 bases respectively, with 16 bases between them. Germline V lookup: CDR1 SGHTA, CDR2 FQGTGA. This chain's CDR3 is CASSPSPDGMNTEAFF. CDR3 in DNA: TGTGCCAGCAGCCCCTCCCCGGACGGAATGAACACTGAAGCTTTCTTT.

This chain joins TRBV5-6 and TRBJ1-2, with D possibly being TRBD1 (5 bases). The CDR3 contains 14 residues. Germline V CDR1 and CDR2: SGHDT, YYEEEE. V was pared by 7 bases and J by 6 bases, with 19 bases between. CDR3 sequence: CASSLWGGYNGYTF. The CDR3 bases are TGTGCCAGCTCCCTGTGGGGGGGGTACAATGGCTACACCTTC.

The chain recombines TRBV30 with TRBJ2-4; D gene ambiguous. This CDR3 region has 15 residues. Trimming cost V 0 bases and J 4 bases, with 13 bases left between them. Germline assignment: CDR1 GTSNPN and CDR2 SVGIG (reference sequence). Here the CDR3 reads CAWSVLGQKKNIQYF. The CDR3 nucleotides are TGTGCCTGGAGTGTACTCGGGCAGAAAAAAAACATTCAGTACTTC.

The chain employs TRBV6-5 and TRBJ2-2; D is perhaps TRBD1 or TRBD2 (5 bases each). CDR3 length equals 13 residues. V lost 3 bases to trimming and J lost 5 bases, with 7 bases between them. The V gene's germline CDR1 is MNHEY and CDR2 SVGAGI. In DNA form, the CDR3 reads TGTGCCAGCAGTTATGGGGGAACCGGGGAGCTGTTTTTT. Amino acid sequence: CASSYGGTGELFF.

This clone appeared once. The CDR3 DNA reads TGCAGCGGCGGGACAGGCGATTACTCCTACAATGAGCAGTTCTTC. Translating it yields CSGGTGDYSYNEQFF. V is TRBV29-1 and J is TRBJ2-1, with TRBD1 identical over 8 bases. Germline values: CDR1 SQVTM, CDR2 ANQGSEA. The length of the CDR3 is 15 residues. With 7 bases clipped from V and 0 bases from J, the junction kept 8 bases outside the gene matches.

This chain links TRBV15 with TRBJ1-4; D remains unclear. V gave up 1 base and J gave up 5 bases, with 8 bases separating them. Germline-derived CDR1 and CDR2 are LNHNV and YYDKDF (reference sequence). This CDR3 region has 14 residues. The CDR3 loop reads CATSRGHRNEKLFF. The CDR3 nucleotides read TGTGCCACCAGCAGAGGACACAGAAATGAAAAACTGTTTTTT.

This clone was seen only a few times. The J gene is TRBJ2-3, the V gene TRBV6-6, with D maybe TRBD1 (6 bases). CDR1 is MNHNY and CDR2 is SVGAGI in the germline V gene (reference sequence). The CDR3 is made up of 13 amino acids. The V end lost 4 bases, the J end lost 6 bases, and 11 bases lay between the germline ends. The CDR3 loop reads CASSFYRVDTQYF. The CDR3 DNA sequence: TGTGCCAGCAGTTTCTACAGGGTCGATACGCAGTATTTT.